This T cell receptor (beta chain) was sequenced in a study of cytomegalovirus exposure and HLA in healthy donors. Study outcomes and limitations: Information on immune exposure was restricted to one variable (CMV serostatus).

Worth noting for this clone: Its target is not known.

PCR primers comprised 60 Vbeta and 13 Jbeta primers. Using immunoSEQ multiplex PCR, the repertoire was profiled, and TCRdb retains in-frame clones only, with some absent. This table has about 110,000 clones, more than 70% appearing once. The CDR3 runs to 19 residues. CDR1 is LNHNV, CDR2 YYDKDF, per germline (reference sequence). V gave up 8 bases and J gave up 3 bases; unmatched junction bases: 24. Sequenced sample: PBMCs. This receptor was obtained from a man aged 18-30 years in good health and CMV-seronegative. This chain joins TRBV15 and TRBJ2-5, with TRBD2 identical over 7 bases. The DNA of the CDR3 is TGTGCCACCCGCCCTGTGATTGACCTCCAAACGGGGGGTAAAGAGACCCAGTACTTC. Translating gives CATRPVIDLQTGGKETQYF.